Sequencing of this T cell receptor (beta chain) was carried out in a study of T cell responses to AZD1222 COVID-19 vaccine. Findings and limits, study-wide: Once two AZD1222 doses were given, Spike-specific TCR breadth and depth went up. Among AZD1222 vaccinees, only five to seven were seropositive at baseline.

Here immunoSEQ multiplex PCR was the method, and the copy in TCRdb shows in-frame clones only, minus some. Seen here are 150,000 to 180,000 clones, 90% observed once, and the top ten hold 1.5% to 2%. This clone was recorded only once. Antigen: not known. The length of the CDR3 is 15 residues. The V end lost 2 bases, the J end lost 0 bases, and 8 bases lay between the germline ends. CDR1 and CDR2 from the germline V gene are MNHNS and SASEGT. The sample in question was peripheral blood, obtained on day 0 of AZD1222 vaccination. This receptor was identified in an adult in good health. V and J are TRBV6-1 and TRBJ1-5; D ambiguous. CDR3 nucleotides: TGTGCCAGCAGTGAACCGGGGAGTAGCAATCAGCCCCAGCATTTT. Its protein product is CASSEPGSSNQPQHF.